This TCR beta chain was sequenced during a study of primary melanoma T cells and metastatic recurrence (dated by TCRdb to about 2020). In the study overall: The cohort was made up of 150 to 200 primary melanomas of stage T2 to T4, with thickness greater than 1 mm. Whether patient outcome could be predicted by T-cell fraction and T-cell repertoire clonality in primary melanoma tumors was the question this study put to the test. The T-cell fraction measured by TCR beta sequencing was weighed against progression-free survival, the clinical outcome chosen for the comparison. The sequencing-derived T-cell fraction was compared with histopathological grading of tumor-infiltrating lymphocytes.

Each patient's primary melanoma had been surgically resected and was viewed as potentially curable, though still at risk of metastatic recurrence. Including cysteine and phenylalanine, the CDR3 has 12 amino acids. The sequence is cut down to CDR3 DNA, 36 bases in frame from base 1. CDR1 SGHDN and CDR2 FVKESK are derived from the germline V gene. Cut back by 2 bases and 7 bases, the V and J ends lie 8 bases apart. Broad study findings and their caveats: An effective T-cell-mediated antitumor response in primary melanoma was presented by the authors only as a suggestion rather than as a demonstrated mechanism. Compared with adding any other histopathological variable to tumor thickness, adding T-cell fraction reportedly produced a bigger improvement in progression-free survival prediction. Progression-free survival was reportedly predicted by the tumor T-cell fraction independently of age, mitotic rate, ulceration and thickness. Protection appeared to be conferred by a T-cell fraction above 20% regardless of ulceration status, mitotic rate or nodal disease.

Comment on this clone: Its antigen specificity is not known. Base qualities are missing; no much larger clone stands one base away.

Library preparation was by the immunoSEQ multiplex PCR assay. Primary melanoma tumor tissue underwent high-throughput sequencing of the T-cell receptor beta chain. Per the original workflow: Repertoire analyses included TCRB CDR3 sharing between samples and the distribution of insertions and deletions. A gradient-boosted model ranked the predictive value of the T-cell fraction against histopathological variables. TCRdb holds this immuneACCESS table with in-frame rearrangements only. Some clones are missing; in checked studies, unresolved V genes explain under half, and the rest has no known cause. The V and J calls and clone size are taken from that table; D and trimming were inferred from the DNA. The sample has more than 850 clones on record, under 80% of them singletons. Together, the top ten hold around 4.8% of the sample.

What was sequenced was melanoma tumor tissue. The rearranged segments are TRBV14 and TRBJ1-1; no D gene call is confident. This clonotype was obtained from a human donor with melanoma. This receptor carries the CDR3 CASSQRRNEAFF. The bases read TGTGCCAGCAGCCAACGACGGAATGAAGCTTTCTTT.